The present TCR beta chain was sequenced within a study of radiotherapy plus CTLA-4 blockade in lung cancer. Overall study: Objective responses were observed in 15% to 20% of patients, and disease control was achieved by 30% to 40%. Study-wide results and caveats: Following radiotherapy plus ipilimumab, tumor-derived TCR clones expanded in the blood. Early clonal dynamics of blood T cells, together with interferon-beta, were reported as the best response predictor.

CDR3 length: 16 residues. J lost 3 bases, V lost 2 bases, and 8 bases had no gene match. CDR1 is SGHTA and CDR2 is FQGNSA in the germline V gene. Produced via immunoSEQ multiplex PCR; TCRdb's table is partial and in-frame only. This table has roughly 42,000 clones, 75% to 80% appearing once. Focal radiation plus CTLA-4 blockade with ipilimumab was administered to patients who had chemo-refractory metastatic non-small-cell lung cancer. Note on this clone: What it binds is unknown.

The input for sequencing was peripheral blood, taken from a patient treated with radiotherapy plus ipilimumab. V gene TRBV7-2 combines with J gene TRBJ2-5; 8 nucleotides align to TRBD1. The TCR was taken from a human donor with non-small cell lung cancer that progressed on radiotherapy plus ipilimumab. The CDR3 sequence: CASSLSPDRVKETQYF. The CDR3 DNA reads TGTGCCAGCAGCTTATCACCGGACAGGGTAAAAGAGACCCAGTACTTC. Drawing the rest from reference TRBV7-2 and TRBJ2-5, the complete variable domain is GAGVSQSPSNKVTEKGKDVELRCDPISGHTALYWYRQSLGQGLEFLIYFQGNSAPDKSGLPSDRFSAERTGGSVSTLTIQRTQQEDSAVYLCASSLSPDRVKETQYFGPGTRLLVL.